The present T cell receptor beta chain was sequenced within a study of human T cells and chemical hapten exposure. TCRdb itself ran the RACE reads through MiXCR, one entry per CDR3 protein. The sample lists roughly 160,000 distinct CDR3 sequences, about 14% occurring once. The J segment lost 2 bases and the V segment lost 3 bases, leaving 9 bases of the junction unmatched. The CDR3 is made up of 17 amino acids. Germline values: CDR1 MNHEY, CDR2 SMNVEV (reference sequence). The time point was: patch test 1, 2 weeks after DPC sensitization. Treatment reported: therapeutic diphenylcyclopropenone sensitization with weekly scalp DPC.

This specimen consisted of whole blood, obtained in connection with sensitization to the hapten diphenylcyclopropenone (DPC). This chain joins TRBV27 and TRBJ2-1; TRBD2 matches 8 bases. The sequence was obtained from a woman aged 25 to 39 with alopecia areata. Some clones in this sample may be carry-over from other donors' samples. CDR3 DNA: TGTGCCAGCAGTTTTGTTCCGCTTAGCGGGACCTACAATGAGCAGTTCTTC. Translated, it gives CASSFVPLSGTYNEQFF.